The clone carrying this TCR beta chain was seen once. What it recognizes is unknown. The record originates from a study of T-cell reconstitution after alpha-beta-depleted transplantation in children. Study-wide results and caveats: Once a year had passed after transplant, T-cell counts and diversity came mostly from newly produced T cells. Two months or so post-transplant, alpha-beta T cells reportedly derived from several hundred expanded graft clones.

Unique molecular identifiers were incorporated when the TCRbeta library was constructed. TCRdb used MiXCR to reprocess the PCR reads, holding one entry per CDR3 protein. The sample has 400,000 to 450,000 distinct CDR3 sequences, 43% seen once. The sample here was PBMCs, taken before TCRalphabeta/CD19-depleted stem cell transplant. This clonotype was sampled from a girl aged 2 to 10 with aplastic anemia, due to receive a stem cell transplant.

The CDR3 region has the DNA TGTGCCAGCAGCTACCTAGCGGGGGCCGGCGAGCAGTACTTC. This sequence encodes CASSYLAGAGEQYF. The chain employs TRBV3-1 and TRBJ2-7; the match to TRBD2 covers 10 bases. Germline V gives CDR1 LGHDT, CDR2 YNNKEL (reference sequence). Trimming took 5 bases from V and 6 from J; bases not matched to a gene: 7. The CDR3 totals 14 residues.